This TCR beta chain was recovered during a study of blood T cell repertoires in COVID-19. Whole-study context: Researchers got acute and convalescent COVID-19 samples from the United States, Italy and Spain. PBMCs, B-cell-depleted T cells, or T cells were the source of the cDNA or gDNA that made up the material.

This CDR3 region has 14 residues. V dropped 6 bases and J dropped 3 bases, with 12 bases sitting between them. The germline V gene has CDR1 KGHSH and CDR2 LQKENI. Original methodology: By means of reference gene primer amplification, nucleated cell counts were estimated. Method: immunoSEQ multiplex PCR; TCRdb's copy keeps in-frame clones and lacks some. V and J calls and clone size are as listed in that table; D and trimming were resolved from the DNA. The sample consists of under 300,000 clones, around nine tenths of them appearing once. This sequence was found in a middle-aged man with acute or convalescent COVID-19. Sample: peripheral blood. The chain joins TRBV18 to TRBJ1-5; a weak D match, TRBD1 (6 bases). The chain's CDR3 is CASSEGQINQPQHF. The DNA for the CDR3 is TGTGCCAGCTCCGAGGGACAAATCAATCAGCCCCAGCATTTT.